This TCR beta chain was identified during a study of T cells in Graves' hyperthyroidism and ophthalmopathy. Study at large: Initial diagnosis, before any treatment, was when peripheral blood was collected.

Newly diagnosed hyperthyroidism patients aged 18 to 65 years had disease lasting under 2 months. Points from the study as a whole: With a median lead of around 5.9 months before onset, the model predicted ophthalmopathy.

RNA transcripts yielded amplified TCR beta CDR3 regions. Using the HTBI primer set, a first-round RT-PCR was run on the TCR CDR3. TCRdb used MiXCR to reprocess the multiplex PCR reads, holding one entry per CDR3 protein. The sample consists of fewer than 850,000 distinct CDR3 sequences, roughly 17% of them appearing once. This clonotype was detected many times. Its antigen is not identified. What was sequenced was blood. This clonotype was sampled from a middle-aged man with Graves' hyperthyroidism.

The CDR3 region is CASSLEPGDLNIQYF. The CDR3 region has the DNA TGCGCCAGCAGCTTGGAACCCGGCGACTTAAACATTCAGTACTTC. This chain connects TRBV5-1 to TRBJ2-4; no definite D call. The V gene lost 0 bases and the J gene lost 6 bases, with 13 bases spanning the gap. CDR1 is SGHRS, CDR2 YFSETQ, per germline. The CDR3 covers 15 residues.